This TCR beta chain comes out of a study of blood T cell repertoires in COVID-19. Looking at the study overall: The cDNA or gDNA used as material had been derived from T cells, B-cell-depleted T cells, or PBMCs.

The CDR3 is 16 residues long. V shed 4 bases and J shed 2 bases, with 14 bases lying between them. The germline CDR1 and CDR2 sequences are KGHDR and SFDVKD. Original processing notes: Scientists estimated how many nucleated cells there were by amplifying reference gene primers. Some clones are missing from TCRdb's copy, which holds only in-frame ones; the method was immunoSEQ multiplex PCR. V and J calls and clone size come straight from that table; D and trimming were deduced from the DNA. Counted here are 300,000 to 350,000 clones, roughly nine tenths occurring once; the ten biggest clones make up roughly 2.9%. This clone was detected only once.

The TCR sequence derives from a woman in her thirties with COVID-19, enrolled during active disease. The gene calls are TRBV24-1 and TRBJ2-1; tentatively, D is TRBD2 (5 bases). Sequenced material: peripheral blood. CDR3 nucleotides: TGTGCCACCAGTGACCCAAGCAGGACTGCCTACAATGAGCAGTTCTTC. Protein product: CATSDPSRTAYNEQFF.